The rows below give T cell receptor beta chains drawn from one sample of a study of blood T cells in healthy people across ages. TCRdb fed the 5' RACE reads into MiXCR, producing one record per CDR3 protein. The sample contains 1.2 million to 1.5 million distinct CDR3 sequences, around 59% of which appear only once. The sequencing sample was made of blood. These receptors were collected from a man between 18 and 29 years old in good health. CDR3s include the opening cysteine and the closing phenylalanine or tryptophan. Fields, in order: V gene, D gene, clone size, J gene, CDR3 protein, CDR3 DNA. D genes are given only for firm matches. Where a row states a size, it is once, few, many or the class of an expanded clone; other rows omit it.

>TRBV5-1|TRBD2|once|TRBJ2-2
CASSLAVAGGSNTGELFF
TGCGCCAGCAGCTTGGCCGTCGCGGGGGGTTCGAACACCGGGGAGCTGTTTTTT
>TRBV4-2|TRBD1|-|TRBJ1-4
CASSPAAGQGDEKLFF
TGTGCCAGCAGCCCCGCGGCGGGACAGGGGGATGAAAAACTGTTTTTT
>TRBV4-1|-|few|TRBJ1-2
CASSQDRGARGYTF
TGCGCCAGCAGCCAAGATCGGGGGGCGCGGGGCTACACCTTC
>TRBV10-2|-|-|TRBJ1-6
CASSGAENSPLHF
TGCGCCAGCAGTGGGGCAGAAAATTCACCCCTCCACTTT
>TRBV9|-|-|TRBJ1-3
CASSVARSRNTIYF
TGTGCCAGCAGCGTAGCTAGATCTAGGAACACCATATATTTT
>TRBV10-3|-|-|TRBJ2-3
CAISGEQGSDTQYF
TGTGCCATCAGTGGAGAACAGGGTTCAGATACGCAGTATTTT
>TRBV4-2|TRBD1|few|TRBJ2-4
CASSRSTGNLQNIQYF
TGTGCCAGCAGCCGATCGACAGGGAACTTACAAAACATTCAGTACTTC
>TRBV3-1|-|-|TRBJ2-5
CASSQVLASETQYF
TGTGCCAGCAGCCAAGTCTTGGCTTCGGAGACCCAGTACTTC
>TRBV9|-|-|TRBJ2-7
CASSVDRAQTYEQYF
TGTGCCAGCAGCGTAGATAGAGCGCAAACCTACGAGCAGTACTTC
>TRBV28|-|few|TRBJ1-1
CASTEANTEAFF
TGTGCCAGCACAGAGGCCAACACTGAAGCTTTCTTT
>TRBV27|-|-|TRBJ2-5
CASSLLGPKPQETQYF
TGTGCCAGCAGTTTGCTGGGGCCGAAACCCCAAGAGACCCAGTACTTC
>TRBV3-1|-|-|TRBJ1-1
CASSARINTEAFF
TGTGCCAGCAGCGCCAGGATAAACACTGAAGCTTTCTTT
>TRBV20-1|-|-|TRBJ2-5
CSAIQGQETQYF
TGCAGTGCTATCCAGGGTCAAGAGACCCAGTACTTC
>TRBV4-1|TRBD2|-|TRBJ2-5
CASSPQALWTSGSRGETQYF
TGCGCCAGCAGCCCCCAGGCCCTCTGGACTAGCGGGAGTAGGGGAGAGACCCAGTACTTC
>TRBV6-1|-|-|TRBJ1-2
CASSEADGRDGYTF
TGTGCCAGCAGTGAAGCCGACGGGAGGGATGGCTACACCTTC
>TRBV12-3/TRBV12-4|TRBD1|-|TRBJ1-1
CASSYGTVNTEAFF
TGTGCCAGCAGTTATGGGACAGTCAACACTGAAGCTTTCTTT
>TRBV27|-|few|TRBJ2-7
CASSWKGPRNYEQYF
TGTGCCAGCAGTTGGAAGGGCCCAAGGAACTACGAGCAGTACTTC